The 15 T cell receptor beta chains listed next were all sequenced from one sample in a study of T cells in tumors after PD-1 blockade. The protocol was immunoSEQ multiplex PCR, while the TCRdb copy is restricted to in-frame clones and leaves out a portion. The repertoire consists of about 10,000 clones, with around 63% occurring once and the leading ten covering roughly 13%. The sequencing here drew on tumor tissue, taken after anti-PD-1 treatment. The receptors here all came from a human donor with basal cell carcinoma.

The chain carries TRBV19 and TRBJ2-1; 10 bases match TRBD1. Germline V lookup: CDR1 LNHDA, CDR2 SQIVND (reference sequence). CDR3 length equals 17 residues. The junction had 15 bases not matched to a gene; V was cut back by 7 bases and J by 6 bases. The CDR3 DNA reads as TGTGCCAGTAAGGGAGGACAGGGGGGCATTAAGGGCAATGAGCAGTTCTTC. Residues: CASKGGQGGIKGNEQFF.

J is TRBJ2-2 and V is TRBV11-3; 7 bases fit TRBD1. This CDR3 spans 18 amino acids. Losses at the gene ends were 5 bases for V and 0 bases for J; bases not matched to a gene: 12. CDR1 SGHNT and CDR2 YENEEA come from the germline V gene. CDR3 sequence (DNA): TGTGCCAGCAGCCCTAGAGGTAGGACAGGAGCGAACACCGGGGAGCTGTTTTTT. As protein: CASSPRGRTGANTGELFF.

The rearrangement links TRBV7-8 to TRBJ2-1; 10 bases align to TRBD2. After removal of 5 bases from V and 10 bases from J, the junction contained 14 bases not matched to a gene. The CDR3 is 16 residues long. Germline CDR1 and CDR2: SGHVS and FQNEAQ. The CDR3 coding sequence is TGTGCCAGCAGCCGAGGTGGGCTAGCGGGGGCAAAAGAGCAGTTCTTC. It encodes CASSRGGLAGAKEQFF. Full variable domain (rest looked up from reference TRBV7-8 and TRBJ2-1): GAGVSQSPRYKVAKRGQDVALRCDPISGHVSLFWYQQALGQGPEFLTYFQNEAQLDKSGLPSDRFFAERPEGSVSTLKIQRTQQEDSAVYLCASSRGGLAGAKEQFFGPGTRLTVL.

This CDR3 reads CASILFGQNYGYTF. CDR3 nucleotides: TGTGCCAGCATCTTATTTGGACAGAACTATGGCTACACCTTC. This chain uses TRBV5-4 with TRBJ1-2; tentatively, D is TRBD1 (6 bases). The V gene lost 6 bases and the J gene lost 2 bases, with 14 bases spanning the gap. Germline values: CDR1 SGHNT, CDR2 YYREEE (reference sequence). CDR3 length equals 14 residues.

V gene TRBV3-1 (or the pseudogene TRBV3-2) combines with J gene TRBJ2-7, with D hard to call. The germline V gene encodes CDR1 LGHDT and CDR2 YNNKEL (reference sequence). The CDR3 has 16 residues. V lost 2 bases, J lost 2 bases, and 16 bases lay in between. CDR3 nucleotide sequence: TGTGCCAGCAGCCAAACAGCGTCCTCGGCTCCCTACGAGCAGTACTTC. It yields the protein CASSQTASSAPYEQYF.

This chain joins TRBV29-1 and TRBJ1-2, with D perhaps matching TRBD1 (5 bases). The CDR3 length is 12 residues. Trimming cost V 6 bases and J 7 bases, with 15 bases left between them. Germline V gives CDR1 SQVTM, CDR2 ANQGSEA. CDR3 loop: CSVADSVLGYTF. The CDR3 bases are TGCAGCGTCGCCGACAGCGTCCTTGGCTACACCTTC.

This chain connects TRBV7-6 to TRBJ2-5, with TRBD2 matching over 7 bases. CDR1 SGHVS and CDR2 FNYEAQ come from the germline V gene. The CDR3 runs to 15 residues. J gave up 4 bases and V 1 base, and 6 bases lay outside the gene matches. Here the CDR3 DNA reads TGTGCCAGCAGCTTAGGGACGGGAGGAGCAGAGACCCAGTACTTC. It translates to CASSLGTGGAETQYF.

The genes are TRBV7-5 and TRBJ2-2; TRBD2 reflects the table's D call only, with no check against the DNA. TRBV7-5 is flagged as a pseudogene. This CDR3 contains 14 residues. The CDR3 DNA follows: TGTGCCAGAACCAGACGGGAGGACACCGGGGAGCTGTTTTTT. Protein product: CARTRREDTGELFF.

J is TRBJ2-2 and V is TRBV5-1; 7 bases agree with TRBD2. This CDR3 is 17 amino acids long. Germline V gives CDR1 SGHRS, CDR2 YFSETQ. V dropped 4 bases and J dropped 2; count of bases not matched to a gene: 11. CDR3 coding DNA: TGCGCCAGCAGCGCCACCCTAGCGGACATCAACACCGGGGAGCTGTTTTTT. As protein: CASSATLADINTGELFF.

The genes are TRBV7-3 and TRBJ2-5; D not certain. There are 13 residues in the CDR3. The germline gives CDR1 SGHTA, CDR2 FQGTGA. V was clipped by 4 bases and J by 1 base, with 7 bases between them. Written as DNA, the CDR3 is TGTGCCAGCAGCTCAATCCCCCAAGAGACCCAGTACTTC. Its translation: CASSSIPQETQYF.

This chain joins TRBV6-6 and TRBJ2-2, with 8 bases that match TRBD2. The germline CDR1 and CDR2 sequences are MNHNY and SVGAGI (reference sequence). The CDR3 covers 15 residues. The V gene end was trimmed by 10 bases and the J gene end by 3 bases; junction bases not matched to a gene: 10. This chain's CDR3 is CATQTGGGDTGELFF. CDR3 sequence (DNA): TGTGCCACCCAAACGGGAGGGGGGGACACCGGGGAGCTGTTTTTT.

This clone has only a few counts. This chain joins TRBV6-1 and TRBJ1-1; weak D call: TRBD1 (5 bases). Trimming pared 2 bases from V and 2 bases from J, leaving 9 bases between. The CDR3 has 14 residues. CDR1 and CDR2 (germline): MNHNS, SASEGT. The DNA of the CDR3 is TGTGCCAGCAGTGAAAGGGGCGCAAACACTGAAGCTTTCTTT. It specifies CASSERGANTEAFF.

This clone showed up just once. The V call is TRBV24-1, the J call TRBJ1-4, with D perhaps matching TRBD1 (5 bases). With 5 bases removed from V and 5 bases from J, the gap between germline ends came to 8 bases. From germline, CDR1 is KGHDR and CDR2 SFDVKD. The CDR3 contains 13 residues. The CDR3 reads CATSGTPNEKLFF. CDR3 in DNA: TGTGCCACCAGTGGGACACCGAATGAAAAACTGTTTTTT.

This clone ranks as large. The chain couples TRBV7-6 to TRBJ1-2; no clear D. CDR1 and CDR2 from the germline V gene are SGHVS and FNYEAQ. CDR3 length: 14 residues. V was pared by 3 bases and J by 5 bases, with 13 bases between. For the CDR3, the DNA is TGTGCCAGCAGCTTGAGCCCCTCCTTTTATGGCTACACCTTC. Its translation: CASSLSPSFYGYTF.

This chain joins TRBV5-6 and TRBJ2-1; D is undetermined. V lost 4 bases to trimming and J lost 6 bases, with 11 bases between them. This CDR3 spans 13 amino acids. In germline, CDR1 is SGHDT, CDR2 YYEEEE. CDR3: CASSPGPGNEQFF. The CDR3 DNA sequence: TGTGCCAGCAGCCCTGGACCGGGCAATGAGCAGTTCTTC.